Below are 22 T cell receptor beta chains sequenced from a single sample in a study of regulatory T cells in long-lasting Graves disease. The time point is: newly diagnosed GD, antithyroid drugs for less than 3 months. From PBMCs, RNA was extracted and then used to make the TCR library. Researchers made TCR beta libraries by using iRepertoire HTBI primers and running Arm-PCR on CDR3 regions. TCRdb re-called the multiplex PCR reads with MiXCR, one entry per CDR3 protein. The table lists about 620,000 distinct CDR3 sequences, about 15% of them singletons, with 18% in the top ten. The sample also formed part of further work on T cells in Graves' hyperthyroidism and ophthalmopathy.

The sample in question was peripheral blood mononuclear cells (PBMCs), obtained at new diagnosis, from a patient treated with antithyroid drugs. These receptors were taken from a woman in her thirties with Graves disease.

This chain uses TRBV4-2 with TRBJ2-2; D gene unclear. The V end was cut by 1 base, the J end by 0 bases, with 9 bases between. This CDR3 comprises 16 residues. Germline loops: CDR1 LGHNA, CDR2 YNFKEQ. CDR3 region: CASSQVKQPNTGELFF. The CDR3 nucleotides are TGTGCCAGCAGCCAAGTTAAACAGCCGAACACCGGGGAGCTGTTTTTT.

In regard to this clonotype: This may stem from a read error, because a much larger clone lies one nucleotide away. The chain couples TRBV7-3 to TRBJ1-1; no clear D. V was cut by 7 bases and J by 4 bases, with 13 bases left in between. This CDR3 has 13 residues. The germline CDR1 and CDR2 sequences are SGHTA and FQGTGA. This CDR3 reads CASTPTVPTEAFF. The CDR3 DNA reads as TGTGCCAGCACTCCTACTGTGCCCACTGAAGCTTTCTTT.

In its sample, this clonotype was seen a few times. The V call is TRBV3-1, the J call TRBJ1-3; no clear D. V was trimmed by 1 base and J by 0 bases, leaving 7 bases between them. CDR3 length equals 15 residues. Per germline, CDR1 LGHDT and CDR2 YNNKEL (reference sequence). The chain's CDR3 is CASSQAYSSGNTIYF. In DNA, the CDR3 is TGTGCCAGCAGCCAAGCATACAGCTCTGGAAACACCATATATTTT.

This clonotype was counted ten times or more. This chain uses TRBV20-1 with TRBJ2-7, with D possibly being TRBD2 (6 bases). Trimming stripped 1 base from V and 6 bases from J, with 16 bases between. This CDR3 has 14 residues. Germline assignment: CDR1 DFQATT and CDR2 SNEGSKA (reference sequence). In DNA, the CDR3 is TGCAGTGCTAGAGTGGATCTTTTCGGGGGCGAGCAGTACTTC. Protein product: CSARVDLFGGEQYF.

Many counts were recorded for this clonotype. The chain combines TRBV5-1 with TRBJ2-6, with 13 nucleotides matching TRBD2. The germline V gene encodes CDR1 SGHRS and CDR2 YFSETQ. The CDR3 extends over 18 amino acids. V lost 3 bases to trimming and J lost 0 bases; unmatched junction nucleotides: 3. Written as DNA, the CDR3 is TGCGCCAGCAGCTCCGGACTAGCGGGAGACTCTGGGGCCAACGTCCTGACTTTC. This gives the protein CASSSGLAGDSGANVLTF.

The sample holds many counts of this clonotype. This chain links TRBV28 with TRBJ1-2; D gene uncertain. V was clipped by 3 bases and J by 4 bases, with 18 bases between them. This CDR3 has 16 amino acids. CDR1 and CDR2 from the germline V gene are MDHEN and SYDVKM. The CDR3 region is CASSLAGPGEPYGYTF. The CDR3, as DNA: TGTGCCAGCAGTTTGGCCGGGCCCGGGGAACCCTATGGCTACACCTTC.

Ten or more counts support this clonotype. The chain uses TRBV6-1 and TRBJ1-5; TRBD1 is a possible D gene (6 bases). Germline CDR1 and CDR2: MNHNS and SASEGT. V lost 0 bases to trimming and J lost 6 bases, with 12 bases between them. The CDR3 runs to 15 residues. The CDR3 sequence is CASSEAPTGPQPQHF. Written as DNA, the CDR3 is TGTGCCAGCAGTGAAGCGCCGACAGGACCTCAGCCCCAGCATTTT.

This clonotype was seen only a few times. The rearrangement links TRBV5-6 to TRBJ2-1; D unclear. Trimming cost V 3 bases and J 9 bases, with 13 bases left between them. This CDR3 is 13 amino acids long. Per the germline V gene, CDR1 is SGHDT and CDR2 is YYEEEE. CDR3 coding DNA: TGTGCCAGCAGCTCGTCGTTGGTCGGTGAGCAGTTCTTC. Amino acids: CASSSSLVGEQFF.

The V and J genes are TRBV3-1 and TRBJ2-2; unclear D gene. CDR1 LGHDT and CDR2 YNNKEL come from the germline V gene (reference sequence). The CDR3 runs to 15 residues. V lost 4 bases and J lost 1, with 10 bases in between. The CDR3 coding sequence is TGTGCCAGCAGCCCAACAAACTTGAACACCGGGGAGCTGTTTTTT. It translates to CASSPTNLNTGELFF.

The V call is TRBV30, the J call TRBJ1-3, with D maybe TRBD1 (6 bases). Looked up from germline, CDR1 is GTSNPN and CDR2 is SVGIG (reference sequence). This CDR3 contains 16 residues. Between the trimmed V and J ends, which lost 4 bases and 6 bases, there was a span of 22 bases. The CDR3 region is CAWNRPGAGLQNTIYF. The CDR3 DNA is TGTGCCTGGAACCGCCCGGGGGCCGGATTGCAAAACACCATATATTTT. The full variable domain, with the rest looked up from reference TRBV30 and TRBJ1-3, is SQTIHQWPATLVQPVGSPLSLECTVEGTSNPNLYWYRQAAGRGLQLLFYSVGIGQISSEVPQNLSASRPQDRQFILSSKKLLLSDSGFYLCAWNRPGAGLQNTIYFGEGSWLTVV.

Notes on this clonotype: A read error is possible here, since a much larger clone lies one base away. V is TRBV12-3 or TRBV12-4 and J is TRBJ2-7; 9 positions match TRBD1. With 7 bases clipped from V and 2 bases from J, the junction kept 6 bases outside the gene matches. This CDR3 region has 14 residues. The CDR3 coding sequence is TGTGCCAGCAACCCCCGGGACAGGGCCTACGAGCAGTACTTC. Encoded protein: CASNPRDRAYEQYF.

The chain recombines TRBV5-1 with TRBJ2-7; TRBD2 is a possible D gene (6 bases). This CDR3 spans 14 amino acids. CDR1 and CDR2 from the germline V gene are SGHRS and YFSETQ. Trimming took 0 bases from V and 7 from J, leaving 14 bases between them. The chain's CDR3 is CASSLVAGSFEQYF. The CDR3, as DNA: TGCGCCAGCAGCTTGGTCGCGGGATCGTTTGAGCAGTACTTC.

The J gene is TRBJ1-6, the V gene TRBV4-2; D uncertain. The length of the CDR3 is 15 residues. Germline V lookup: CDR1 LGHNA, CDR2 YNFKEQ. With 2 bases removed from V and 8 bases from J, the gap between germline ends came to 13 bases. CDR3 sequence reads: CASSQNSHKDSPLHF. The CDR3 nucleotides read TGTGCCAGCAGCCAAAACAGCCATAAGGATTCACCCCTCCACTTT.

This clonotype was observed a few times. The chain combines TRBV20-1 with TRBJ2-7; 11 bases line up with TRBD2. The germline V gene encodes CDR1 DFQATT and CDR2 SNEGSKA (reference sequence). This CDR3 comprises 14 residues. V trimming: 2 bases; J trimming: 6 bases; junction bases outside the gene matches: 6. The CDR3 loop reads CSARTGTSGPEQYF. The CDR3, as DNA: TGCAGTGCTAGAACCGGGACTAGCGGACCCGAGCAGTACTTC.

The gene calls are TRBV3-1 and TRBJ2-7, with TRBD1 as a possible D gene (5 bases). Germline assignment: CDR1 LGHDT and CDR2 YNNKEL (reference sequence). CDR3 size: 15 residues. Trimming cost V 1 base and J 2 bases, with 12 bases left between them. The CDR3 here is CASSQGVAGTYEQYF. The CDR3 nucleotides read TGTGCCAGCAGCCAAGGTGTGGCAGGGACCTACGAGCAGTACTTC.

This clonotype turned up a few times. V and J are TRBV6-1 and TRBJ1-3; D unclear. This CDR3 contains 13 residues. Germline CDR1 and CDR2: MNHNS and SASEGT. Between the trimmed V and J ends, which lost 1 base and 3 bases, there was a span of 4 bases. The CDR3: CASSEGDGNTIYF. The CDR3 nucleotides are TGTGCCAGCAGTGAAGGAGATGGAAACACCATATATTTT.

Only a few counts were recorded for this clonotype. The chain is built from TRBV2 and TRBJ2-6; 7 positions match TRBD2. This CDR3 region has 15 residues. Germline V gene sequence: CDR1 SNHLY, CDR2 FYNNEI. The V segment lost 2 bases and the J segment 3 bases; nucleotides outside the gene matches: 1. The CDR3 region is CASSETGGGANVLTF. The CDR3, as DNA: TGTGCCAGCAGTGAAACGGGAGGTGGGGCCAACGTCCTGACTTTC.

In its sample, this clonotype was seen many times. The V and J genes are TRBV2 and TRBJ2-1; D is ambiguous. V shed 6 bases and J shed 10 bases, with 16 bases lying between them. CDR3 length: 13 residues. Germline CDR1 reads SNHLY; CDR2 reads FYNNEI. CDR3 region: CASRTSTKNEQFF. The CDR3 nucleotides read TGTGCCAGCAGGACATCCACCAAAAACGAGCAGTTCTTC.

This clonotype was picked up a small number of times. The chain joins TRBV5-1 to TRBJ2-6, with TRBD1 identical over 8 bases. CDR3 length equals 16 residues. The V segment lost 3 bases and the J segment 1 base; nucleotides outside the gene matches: 3. In germline, CDR1 is SGHRS, CDR2 YFSETQ. CDR3 residues: CASSWYRGSGANVLTF. The CDR3 nucleotides read TGCGCCAGCAGCTGGTACAGGGGGTCTGGGGCCAACGTCCTGACTTTC.

There are a few counts of this clonotype. The rearrangement joins TRBV3-1 to TRBJ1-6; possible D gene TRBD1, 5 bases. The V gene's germline CDR1 is LGHDT and CDR2 YNNKEL (reference sequence). The CDR3 consists of 14 residues. V was clipped by 3 bases and J by 6 bases, with 9 bases between them. CDR3 protein: CASSHRQTNSPLHF. As DNA, the CDR3 is TGTGCCAGCAGCCACCGACAGACTAATTCACCCCTCCACTTT.

This chain joins TRBV12-3 or TRBV12-4 and TRBJ2-3; tentatively, D is TRBD1 or TRBD2 (5 bases each). V was clipped by 3 bases and J by 3 bases, with 19 bases between them. The CDR3 length is 17 residues. The CDR3 nucleotides are TGTGCCAGCAGTTTGTGGGGGACGCCCAAATTGACAGATACGCAGTATTTT. It yields the protein CASSLWGTPKLTDTQYF.

This clonotype showed up many times. The chain is built from TRBV12-3 or TRBV12-4 and TRBJ1-2; 10 positions agree with TRBD1. The CDR3 is 15 residues long. V trimming: 6 bases; J trimming: 4 bases; junction bases outside the gene matches: 8. The CDR3, as DNA: TGTGCCAGCAGGTCTTCCGGGACAGGGGCCTATGGCTACACCTTC. Translation: CASRSSGTGAYGYTF.